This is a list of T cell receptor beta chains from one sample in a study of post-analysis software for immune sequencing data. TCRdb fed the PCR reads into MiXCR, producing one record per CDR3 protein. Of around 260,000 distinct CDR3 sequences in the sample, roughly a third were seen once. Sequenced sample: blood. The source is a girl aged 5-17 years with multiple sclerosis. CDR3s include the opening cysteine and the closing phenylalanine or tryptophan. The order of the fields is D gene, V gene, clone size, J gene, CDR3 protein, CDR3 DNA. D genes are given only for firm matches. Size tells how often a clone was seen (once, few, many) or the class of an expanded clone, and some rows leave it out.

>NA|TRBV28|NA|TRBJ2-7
CASSLRPVSEQYF
TGTGCCAGCAGTTTACGCCCTGTCTCCGAGCAGTACTTC
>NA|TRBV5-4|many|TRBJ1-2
CASSIQGLYDGYTF
TGTGCCAGCAGCATACAGGGACTGTACGATGGCTACACCTTC
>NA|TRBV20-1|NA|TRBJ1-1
CSARGQQTEAFF
TGCAGTGCTAGGGGGCAACAAACTGAAGCTTTCTTT
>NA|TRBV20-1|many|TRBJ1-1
CSARGNRANTEAFF
TGCAGTGCTAGAGGTAACAGGGCGAACACTGAAGCTTTCTTT
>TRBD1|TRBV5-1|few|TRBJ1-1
CASSPGRDRRAFF
TGCGCCAGCAGTCCGGGGCGGGACAGGAGGGCTTTCTTT
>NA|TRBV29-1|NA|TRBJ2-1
CSVLRQGNYNEQFF
TGCAGCGTTCTGCGGCAGGGTAACTACAATGAGCAGTTCTTC
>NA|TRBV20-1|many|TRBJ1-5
CSAREKGPGNQPQHF
TGCAGTGCTAGAGAGAAGGGGCCTGGCAATCAGCCCCAGCATTTT
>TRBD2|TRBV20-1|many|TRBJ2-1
CSARDSTSGRQDNEQFF
TGCAGTGCTAGAGATAGTACTAGCGGGAGGCAGGACAATGAGCAGTTCTTC
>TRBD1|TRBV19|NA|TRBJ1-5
CACSMGQGKATTTLPQHF
TGTGCCTGTAGTATGGGACAGGGGAAGGCTACGACAACCCTGCCCCAGCATTTT
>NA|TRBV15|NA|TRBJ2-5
CATSRDSTGQETQYF
TGTGCCACCAGCAGAGATTCCACGGGGCAAGAGACCCAGTACTTC
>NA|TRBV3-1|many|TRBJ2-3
CASSGERTSDTQYF
TGTGCCAGCAGTGGTGAAAGGACCTCCGATACGCAGTATTTT
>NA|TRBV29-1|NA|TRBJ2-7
CSVGLPSVSYEQYF
TGCAGCGTCGGACTCCCCAGCGTGTCCTACGAGCAGTACTTC
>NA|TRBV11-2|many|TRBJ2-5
CASSLRKDFQETQYF
TGTGCCAGCAGCCTCCGGAAAGATTTCCAAGAGACCCAGTACTTC
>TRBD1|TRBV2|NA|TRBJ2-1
CASSNRDRAYNEQFF
TGTGCCAGCAGTAACCGGGACAGGGCGTACAATGAGCAGTTCTTC
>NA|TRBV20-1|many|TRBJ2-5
CSARALQETQYF
TGCAGTGCTAGAGCGTTACAAGAGACCCAGTACTTC
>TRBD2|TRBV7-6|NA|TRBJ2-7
CASSLAPLGGEHEQYF
TGTGCCAGCAGCTTAGCCCCTCTGGGGGGGGAGCACGAGCAGTACTTC
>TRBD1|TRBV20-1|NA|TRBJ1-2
CSAKTTGATNYGYTF
TGCAGTGCTAAAACTACAGGGGCCACTAACTATGGCTACACCTTC
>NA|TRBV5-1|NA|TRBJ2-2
CASSLDPNTGELFF
TGCGCCAGCAGCTTGGACCCGAACACCGGGGAGCTGTTTTTT
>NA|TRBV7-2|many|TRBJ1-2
CASSRDQAYGYTF
TGTGCCAGCAGCCGGGATCAGGCCTATGGCTACACCTTC
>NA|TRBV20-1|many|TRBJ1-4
CSARRGGGTNEKLFF
TGCAGTGCCCGGAGGGGGGGAGGGACTAATGAAAAACTGTTTTTT
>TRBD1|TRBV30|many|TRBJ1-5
CAWGLQGNQPQHF
TGTGCCTGGGGATTACAGGGGAATCAGCCCCAGCATTTT
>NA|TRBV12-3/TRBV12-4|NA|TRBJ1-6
CTSRGGPLNSPLHF
TGTACCAGCAGAGGGGGACCGCTAAATTCACCCCTCCACTTT
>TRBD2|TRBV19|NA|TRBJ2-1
CASSIGTSGRQNEQFF
TGTGCCAGTAGTATAGGGACTAGCGGGAGACAGAATGAGCAGTTCTTC
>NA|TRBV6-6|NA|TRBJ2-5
CASSYSSSLGETQYF
TGTGCCAGCAGTTACTCTTCCAGTCTCGGGGAGACCCAGTACTTC
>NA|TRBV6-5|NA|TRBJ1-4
CASSRAATNEKLFF
TGTGCCAGCAGTCGGGCAGCAACTAATGAAAAACTGTTTTTT
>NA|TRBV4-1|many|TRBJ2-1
CASSHATGLVRINNEQFF
TGCGCCAGCAGCCACGCTACAGGTTTAGTTCGAATTAACAATGAGCAGTTCTTC
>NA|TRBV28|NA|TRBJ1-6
CASSPRVRAPLHF
TGTGCCAGCAGCCCACGGGTCCGGGCCCCCCTCCACTTT
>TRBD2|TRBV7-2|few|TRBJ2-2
CASSLQTSGITGELFF
TGTGCCAGCAGCTTACAGACTAGCGGGATCACCGGGGAGCTGTTTTTT
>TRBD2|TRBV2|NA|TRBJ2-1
CASPGLAGDLYNEQFF
TGTGCCAGCCCCGGACTAGCGGGAGACCTTTACAATGAGCAGTTCTTC
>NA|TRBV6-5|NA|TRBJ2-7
CASSYGGPYYEQYF
TGTGCCAGCAGTTACGGGGGACCCTACTACGAGCAGTACTTC
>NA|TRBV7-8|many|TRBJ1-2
CASSQGQGHGYTF
TGTGCCAGCAGCCAGGGACAAGGGCATGGCTACACCTTC
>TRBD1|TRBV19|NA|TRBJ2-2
CASSLRTGVKTGELFF
TGTGCCAGTAGTCTCAGGACAGGGGTAAAGACCGGGGAGCTGTTTTTT
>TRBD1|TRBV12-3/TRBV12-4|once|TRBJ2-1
CASSPGGQPNEQFF
TGTGCCAGCAGTCCTGGGGGACAGCCCAATGAGCAGTTCTTC
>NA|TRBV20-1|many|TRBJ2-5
CSATPDRTQETQYF
TGCAGTGCTACACCCGACAGGACCCAAGAGACCCAGTACTTC
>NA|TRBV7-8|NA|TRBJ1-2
CASSLAFQRARRDGYTF
TGTGCCAGCAGCTTAGCCTTTCAGAGGGCACGGAGGGATGGCTACACCTTC
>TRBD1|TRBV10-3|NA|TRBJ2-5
CAISIGGGNEQYF
TGTGCCATCAGTATAGGGGGCGGCAATGAGCAGTACTTC
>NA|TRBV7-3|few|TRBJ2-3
CANSLVRTDTQYF
TGTGCCAACAGCTTGGTCCGCACAGATACGCAGTATTTT
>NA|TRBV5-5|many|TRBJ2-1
CASSWDSGRQYNEQFF
TGTGCCAGCAGCTGGGACAGCGGGAGACAGTACAATGAGCAGTTCTTC
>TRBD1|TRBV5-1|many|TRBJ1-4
CASRLGTGESEKLFF
TGCGCCAGCAGACTCGGGACAGGGGAAAGCGAAAAACTGTTTTTT
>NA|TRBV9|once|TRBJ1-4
CTSSVGARGEEKLFF
TGTACCAGCAGCGTAGGAGCCCGGGGTGAAGAAAAACTGTTTTTT
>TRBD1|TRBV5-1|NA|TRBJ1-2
CASSSGTGATNYGYTF
TGCGCCAGCAGCTCTGGGACAGGCGCCACTAACTATGGCTACACCTTC
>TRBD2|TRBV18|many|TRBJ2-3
CASSPRQTSGYTDTQYF
TGTGCCAGCTCACCACGACAGACTAGCGGTTACACAGATACGCAGTATTTT
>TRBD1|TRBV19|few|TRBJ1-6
CATEGQGDSPLHF
TGTGCCACAGAGGGACAGGGGGATTCACCCCTCCACTTT
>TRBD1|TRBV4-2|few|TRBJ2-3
CASSQTSGTGTDTQYF
TGTGCCAGCAGCCAAACCTCCGGGACAGGCACAGATACGCAGTATTTT
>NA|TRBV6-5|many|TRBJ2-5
CASTGYGETQYF
TGTGCCAGCACAGGATACGGAGAGACCCAGTACTTC
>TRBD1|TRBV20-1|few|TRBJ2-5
CSARDPADRQETQYF
TGCAGTGCTAGAGATCCCGCGGACAGGCAAGAGACCCAGTACTTC
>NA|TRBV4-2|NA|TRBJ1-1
CASSQDRAGISTEAFF
TGTGCCAGCAGCCAAGATAGGGCAGGGATTAGCACTGAAGCTTTCTTT
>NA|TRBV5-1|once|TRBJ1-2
CASSLPWPYTYGYTF
TGCGCCAGCAGCTTGCCGTGGCCTTACACCTATGGCTACACCTTC
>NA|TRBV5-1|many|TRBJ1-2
CASSGQQAGIYGYTF
TGCGCCAGCAGCGGGCAGCAGGCGGGGATCTATGGCTACACCTTC
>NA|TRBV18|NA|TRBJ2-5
CASSRNQETQYF
TGTGCCAGCTCACGGAACCAAGAGACCCAGTACTTC
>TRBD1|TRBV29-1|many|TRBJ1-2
CSVEGLSTGEVGGYTF
TGCAGCGTTGAAGGGCTATCGACAGGGGAGGTAGGAGGCTACACCTTC
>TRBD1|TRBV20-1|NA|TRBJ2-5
CSARGTGGVGAQYF
TGCAGTGCCCGGGGGACAGGGGGCGTCGGGGCCCAGTACTTC
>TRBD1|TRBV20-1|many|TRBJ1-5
CSALHPGQDHQPQHF
TGCAGTGCTCTACACCCGGGACAGGACCATCAGCCCCAGCATTTT
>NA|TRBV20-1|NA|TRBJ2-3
CSARDSSARTDTQYF
TGCAGTGCTAGAGACTCTAGCGCCCGCACAGATACGCAGTATTTT
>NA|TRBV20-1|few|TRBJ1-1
CSAIRVAEAFF
TGCAGTGCTATCAGGGTGGCTGAAGCTTTCTTT